Described below is a single T cell receptor beta chain sequence and its context. Its target is unknown. Libraries were prepared by immunoSEQ multiplex PCR; TCRdb keeps only in-frame clonotypes and omits some of them. The sample lists over 130,000 clones, 90% to 95% occurring once. This entry belongs to a study of T cell responses to AZD1222 COVID-19 vaccine. Study-level points and caveats: Reports say nearly half of spike-specific TCRs go after unmutated variant regions.

The length of the CDR3 is 13 residues. V shed 7 bases and J 7 bases; nucleotides not matched to a gene: 9. The rearrangement uses TRBV12-3 or TRBV12-4 and TRBJ2-7; 8 bases align to TRBD2. This TCR was sampled from an adult in good health. The input for sequencing was peripheral blood, taken on day 0 of AZD1222 vaccination. The CDR3 DNA is TGTGCCAGCATCGGGACTAGGGGTTTAGAGCAGTACGTC. Translation: CASIGTRGLEQYV.